The next 8 T cell receptor beta chains were all read from a single sample in a study of OX40 agonist ivuxolimab in advanced cancers. Method: immunoSEQ multiplex PCR; TCRdb's copy keeps in-frame clones and lacks some. The sample consists of some 83,000 clones, 70% to 90% of them appearing once. The sequencing here drew on CD4+ or CD8+ T cells sorted from blood, taken in a trial of the OX40 agonist ivuxolimab. Source of these receptors: an adult with an advanced solid tumor such as melanoma, head and neck, liver or kidney cancer.

The chain is built from TRBV5-8 and TRBJ1-1, with a tentative D call TRBD1 (6 bases). The length of the CDR3 is 15 residues. Deletions cut 2 bases from V and 5 bases from J, with 16 bases between. CDR1 and CDR2 from the germline V gene are SGHTS and YDEGEE. CDR3 DNA: TGTGCCAGCAGCTTTGATAACAGGGTGAGGACTGAAGCTTTCTTT. Amino acids: CASSFDNRVRTEAFF.

V usage is TRBV7-3 and J usage is TRBJ2-3; D possibly corresponds to TRBD1 (5 bases). The ends were cut back, 3 bases at V and 4 bases at J, with 11 bases in the middle. CDR1 and CDR2 (germline): SGHTA, FQGTGA. The CDR3 length is 14 residues. CDR3 sequence (DNA): TGTGCCAGCAGCTTTCAGGGCCGGCCAGATACGCAGTATTTT. Encoded protein: CASSFQGRPDTQYF.

The V gene is TRBV5-1, the J gene TRBJ1-3; D not certain. The CDR3 runs 16 residues. The V end lost 4 bases, the J end lost 4 bases, and 18 bases lay between the germline ends. The germline gives CDR1 SGHRS, CDR2 YFSETQ. The CDR3 sequence is CASSRTDSPKGNTIYF. In DNA form, the CDR3 reads TGCGCCAGCAGCCGCACGGACTCTCCTAAGGGAAACACCATATATTTT.

The chain carries TRBV11-2 and TRBJ1-6; D ambiguous. The CDR3 length is 14 residues. Trimming shortened V by 3 bases and J by 10 bases, and 13 bases separated the two germline ends. In germline, CDR1 is SGHAT, CDR2 FQNNGV. CDR3 nucleotide sequence: TGTGCCAGCAGCTTCATTGCGGGAAAATCACCCCTCCACTTT. Amino acids: CASSFIAGKSPLHF.

This clone was counted between two and nine times. V gene TRBV4-1 combines with J gene TRBJ1-6; D might be TRBD1 (6 bases). With 0 bases removed from V and 6 bases from J, the gap between germline ends came to 15 bases. This CDR3 is 17 amino acids long. The V gene's germline CDR1 is MGHRA and CDR2 YSYEKL. The CDR3 here is CASSQDWGPEINSPLHF. The CDR3 bases are TGCGCCAGCAGCCAAGATTGGGGGCCTGAGATTAATTCACCCCTCCACTTT.

This sequence joins TRBV5-1 and TRBJ1-1; D gene uncertain. The V end lost 3 bases, the J end lost 1 base, and 10 bases lay between the germline ends. This CDR3 has 14 amino acids. Germline lookup yields CDR1 SGHRS and CDR2 YFSETQ. The CDR3 DNA reads as TGCGCCAGCAGCTCCACAACACAGAACACTGAAGCTTTCTTT. Translated: CASSSTTQNTEAFF.

The chain uses TRBV2 and TRBJ2-5; D possibly matches TRBD1 or TRBD2 (6 bases each). The DNA end lines up better with TRBJ2-7; the J call may be wrong. Germline V gene lookup returns CDR1 SNHLY and CDR2 FYNNEI. This CDR3 contains 13 residues. CDR3 in amino acids: CASSDGGGNEQYF. Here the CDR3 DNA reads TGTGCCAGCAGTGATGGAGGGGGGAACGAGCAGTACTTC.

This clone was observed a few times. The genes are TRBV2 and TRBJ1-2; no definite D call. The length of the CDR3 is 11 residues. The V and J ends lost 7 bases and 6 bases respectively, with 9 bases between them. Germline V CDR1 and CDR2: SNHLY, FYNNEI. The CDR3 loop reads CASNRGDGYTF. The DNA of the CDR3 is TGTGCCAGCAACCGCGGGGATGGCTACACCTTC.